This passage covers 10 T cell receptor beta chains from one sample sequenced in a study of T-cell memory formation after mild COVID-19. TCRdb fed the 5' RACE reads into MiXCR, producing one record per CDR3 protein. The sample records over 11,000 distinct CDR3 sequences, around 20% being singletons. Sequences were obtained from PBMCs or a T cell subset sorted from them (not recorded which). The receptor source for this set is an adult woman who had mild COVID-19 (a few samples of this study predate the infection). Cell type and time point are not known.

This clonotype was counted at least ten times. V usage is TRBV20-1 and J usage is TRBJ1-5, with D tentatively TRBD1 (6 bases). The CDR3 is made up of 15 amino acids. Germline V gene sequence: CDR1 DFQATT, CDR2 SNEGSKA (reference sequence). V was shortened by 6 bases and J by 3 bases, with 18 bases between the two germline ends. CDR3 in amino acids: CSARTGGGPNQPQHF. The CDR3 DNA follows: TGCAGTGCCCGAACGGGGGGGGGCCCCAATCAGCCCCAGCATTTT.

This clonotype showed up many times. DNA of the CDR3: TGCAGTGCTAGGTCCATCGGTGTGATGCGTAGGGAGCAGTACTTC. Protein sequence: CSARSIGVMRREQYF. The rearrangement uses TRBV20-1 and TRBJ2-7; D gene uncertain. Per germline, CDR1 DFQATT and CDR2 SNEGSKA (reference sequence). Trimming cost V 3 bases and J 7 bases, with 22 bases left between them. CDR3 size: 15 residues.

This clonotype was seen many times. V gene TRBV7-2 combines with J gene TRBJ2-5, with D perhaps matching TRBD1 (5 bases). V was pared by 0 bases and J by 2 bases, with 7 bases between. Germline loops: CDR1 SGHTA, CDR2 FQGNSA. The CDR3 runs 14 residues. In nucleotides, the CDR3 is TGTGCCAGCAGCTTAGCGGGGCAGCAAGAGACCCAGTACTTC. Translating it yields CASSLAGQQETQYF.

This clonotype appeared many times. The rearrangement joins TRBV9 to TRBJ2-3, with unresolved D. V lost 4 bases to trimming and J lost 2 bases, with 14 bases between them. Germline values: CDR1 SGDLS, CDR2 YYNGEE. The CDR3 is 15 residues long. The CDR3 sequence: CASSPESLDTDTQYF. CDR3 DNA sequence: TGTGCCAGCAGCCCGGAGAGCTTAGACACAGATACGCAGTATTTT.

This clonotype was seen many times. The V call is TRBV30, the J call TRBJ1-2, with TRBD1 as a possible D gene (6 bases). In germline, CDR1 is GTSNPN, CDR2 SVGIG (reference sequence). V was shortened by 3 bases and J by 7 bases, with 18 bases between the two germline ends. The length of the CDR3 is 14 residues. The DNA for the CDR3 is TGTGCCTGGAGAGACACAGGGCACGGGGGTGGCTACACCTTC. Translated, it gives CAWRDTGHGGGYTF. Based on the CDR3 plus reference TRBV30 and TRBJ1-2, the full variable domain is SQTIHQWPATLVQPVGSPLSLECTVEGTSNPNLYWYRQAAGRGLQLLFYSVGIGQISSEVPQNLSASRPQDRQFILSSKKLLLSDSGFYLCAWRDTGHGGGYTFGSGTRLTVV.

This clonotype occurred many times. The V call is TRBV14, the J call TRBJ2-1; D unresolved. The CDR3 has 16 residues. In germline, CDR1 is SGHDN, CDR2 FVKESK. V was shortened by 2 bases and J by 4 bases, with 15 bases between the two germline ends. The CDR3 sequence is CASSQSWRRNYNEQFF. CDR3 nucleotides: TGTGCCAGCAGCCAATCCTGGAGAAGAAATTACAATGAGCAGTTCTTC.

This clonotype was counted ten times or more. The CDR3: CASSIPPRTEAFF. For the CDR3, the DNA is TGTGCCAGTAGTATCCCCCCTCGGACTGAAGCTTTCTTT. The chain carries TRBV19 and TRBJ1-1; no clear D. The germline V and J ends were trimmed by 3 bases and 5 bases, with 10 bases remaining between them. Germline lookup yields CDR1 LNHDA and CDR2 SQIVND (reference sequence). This CDR3 spans 13 amino acids.

This clonotype has at least ten counts. The chain employs TRBV11-2 and TRBJ2-7, with D possibly TRBD2 on 6 matching bases. V was cut by 1 base and J by 4 bases, with 14 bases left in between. Germline V CDR1 and CDR2: SGHAT, FQNNGV. There are 15 residues in the CDR3. Here the CDR3 DNA reads TGTGCCAGCAGCTTAGGGCCCGGGAGAGGATACGAGCAGTACTTC. It codes for CASSLGPGRGYEQYF.

Many counts were recorded for this clonotype. One end of the junction fails to match germline, which may point to a read error. The CDR3 spells CATSSRREGTDTQYF. Written as DNA, the CDR3 is TGTGCCACCAGTTCTCGGCGGGAGGGCACGGATACGCAGTATTTT. The genes are TRBV24-1 and TRBJ2-3, with TRBD2 matching 9 bases. The germline gives CDR1 KGHDR, CDR2 SFDVKD. The CDR3 runs 15 residues.

This clonotype was counted at least ten times. The J gene is TRBJ1-2, the V gene TRBV4-1, with a weak D call TRBD1 (6 bases). The V end lost 1 base, the J end lost 7 bases, and 19 bases lay between the germline ends. Germline CDR1 reads MGHRA; CDR2 reads YSYEKL. This CDR3 has 16 amino acids. Here the CDR3 reads CASSQGELSGAPGYTF. In DNA form, the CDR3 reads TGCGCCAGCAGCCAAGGGGAGCTGTCGGGGGCTCCTGGCTACACCTTC.